A selection of T cell receptor beta chains follows, all from one sample in a study of shared clonotypes between healthy human individuals. Profiled with immunoSEQ multiplex PCR; TCRdb holds only in-frame clones, not every one. This table has nearly 1,000,000 clones, more than 75% appearing once. Specimen: memory CD4+ T cells sorted from blood. Receptors were obtained from a man aged 18 to 30 in good health. Both conserved end residues are part of each CDR3. A D gene is named only where the DNA matches it firmly. Some rows mark clone size as missing; the rest say once, few, many or name a class of expanded clone.

J gene,D gene,clone size,V gene,CDR3 DNA,CDR3 protein
TRBJ2-1,.,.,TRBV5-1,TGCGCCAGCAGCCAGTCCCCTAGCTCCTACAATGAGCAGTTCTTC,CASSQSPSSYNEQFF
TRBJ2-1,.,once,TRBV9,TGTGCCAGCAGCTTCCGGGACTCCATCTACAATGAGCAGTTCTTC,CASSFRDSIYNEQFF
TRBJ2-7,TRBD1,.,TRBV29-1,TGCAGCGTTGAAGTCGGACAGGGAAGCCACGAGCAGTACTTC,CSVEVGQGSHEQYF
TRBJ2-5,.,.,TRBV18,TGTGCCAGCTCACCGCCCCACCTCCAAGAGACCCAGTACTTC,CASSPPHLQETQYF
TRBJ2-7,.,few,TRBV11-3,TGTGCCAGCAGCCCGGGCCCTACCTACGAGCAGTACTTC,CASSPGPTYEQYF
TRBJ2-5,.,few,TRBV11-1,TGTGCCAGCATCATGCACCCGGAGACCCAGTACTTC,CASIMHPETQYF
TRBJ2-3,.,.,TRBV6-5,TGTGCCAGCAGGATACCCGGGGGCACAGATACGCAGTATTTT,CASRIPGGTDTQYF
TRBJ1-2,TRBD1,.,TRBV28,TGTGCCAGCAGAACTCTGGACAGGGGACTCTATGGCTACACCTTC,CASRTLDRGLYGYTF
TRBJ2-7,.,few,TRBV25-1,TGTGCCAGCAGCAGGATGGGGTGGAGCTCCTACGAGCAGTACTTC,CASSRMGWSSYEQYF
TRBJ2-5,.,.,TRBV27,TGTGCCAGCAGTTCCACCTCCCGGGGCCGCCAAGAGACCCAGTACTTC,CASSSTSRGRQETQYF
TRBJ2-3,.,.,TRBV5-1,TGCGCCAGCAGCCGTGACCCGTCTAGCACAGATACGCAGTATTTT,CASSRDPSSTDTQYF
TRBJ1-2,.,.,TRBV6-6,TGTGCCAGCAGCCCCCAATTCGGCTATGGCTACACCTTC,CASSPQFGYGYTF
TRBJ1-6,.,few,TRBV27,TGTGCCAGCAGTCCATCTGATCGGGTCTATAATTCACCCCTCCACTTT,CASSPSDRVYNSPLHF
TRBJ1-1,TRBD1,.,TRBV18,TGTGCCAGCTCACCCGAACAGGGGACTGAAGCTTTCTTT,CASSPEQGTEAFF
TRBJ2-5,.,few,TRBV6-5,TGTGCCAGCAGTTACAGGGGATTCCAAGAGACCCAGTACTTC,CASSYRGFQETQYF
TRBJ2-3,.,.,TRBV9,TGTGCCAGCAGCCCGCGCGGACCTAGCACAGATACGCAGTATTTT,CASSPRGPSTDTQYF
TRBJ1-4,TRBD1,.,TRBV4-1,TGCGCCAGCAGCCAAGCGGGACAGAGGAATGAAAAACTGTTTTTT,CASSQAGQRNEKLFF
TRBJ1-1,.,.,TRBV18,TGTGCCAGCTCACCAATCCCCCTACGGTCGAGGACTGAAGCTTTCTTT,CASSPIPLRSRTEAFF
TRBJ1-6,.,.,TRBV6-4,TGTGCCAGCAGTGAGTCGACAGCCAATTCACCCCTCCACTTT,CASSESTANSPLHF
TRBJ2-1,TRBD2,few,TRBV7-2,TGTGCCAGCAGCATTCAGACTAGCGGGGCCTCAGGGAATGAGCAGTTCTTC,CASSIQTSGASGNEQFF
TRBJ2-3,TRBD1,.,TRBV6-6,TGTGCCAGCAGTTTCGGCGACAGGGTCACAGATACGCAGTATTTT,CASSFGDRVTDTQYF
TRBJ2-6,.,.,TRBV5-1,TGCGCCAGCAGCTTTGGTACGACTACTGGGGCCAACGTCCTGACTTTC,CASSFGTTTGANVLTF
TRBJ1-1,.,.,TRBV14,TGTGCCAGCAGCCCAGGACGGACCATGAGCCTTCGGGGCCTGCTGGCGGACACTGAAGCTTTCTTT,CASSPGRTMSLRGLLADTEAFF
TRBJ2-2,.,.,TRBV6-1,TGTGCCAGCAGTGATTCTGTTATTACGAACACCGGGGAGCTGTTTTTT,CASSDSVITNTGELFF
TRBJ2-5,.,.,TRBV7-2,TGTGCCAGCAGTTTTAGACAGGTCCGGGAGACCCAGTACTTC,CASSFRQVRETQYF
TRBJ2-3,.,.,TRBV2,TGTGCCAGCAGGTTATTGGATACGCAGTATTTT,CASRLLDTQYF
TRBJ1-6,.,.,TRBV19,TGTGCCAGTGCGGACCCAATCTATGGGTCACCCCTCCACTTT,CASADPIYGSPLHF
TRBJ2-2,TRBD2,.,TRBV9,TGTGCCAGCAGCGTAGCGACTAGCGGTCGGTCCGGGGAGCTGTTTTTT,CASSVATSGRSGELFF
TRBJ1-1,TRBD1,.,TRBV5-1,TGCGCCAGCAGCTTGCCTACAGGGGCGGGTGAAGCTTTCTTT,CASSLPTGAGEAFF
TRBJ1-1,.,.,TRBV4-3,TGCGCCAGCAGCCAAGATGTGGGGGGGGTTGAAGCTTTCTTT,CASSQDVGGVEAFF
TRBJ2-1,.,once,TRBV2,TGTGCCAGCAGTCAGAATGGCAATGAGCAGTTCTTC,CASSQNGNEQFF
TRBJ1-5,.,.,TRBV19,TGTGCCAGTACCCTGTCTAATAGCAATCAGCCCCAGCATTTT,CASTLSNSNQPQHF
TRBJ1-6,.,.,TRBV7-2,TGTGCCAGCAGCTTTTTAGGGTCACCCCTCCACTTT,CASSFLGSPLHF
TRBJ2-7,.,.,TRBV2,TGTGCCAGCAGTGATGGGTCTGTGTCTTCCTACGAGCAGTACTTC,CASSDGSVSSYEQYF
TRBJ1-3,.,.,TRBV2,TGTGCCAGCAGTGAAAGGCAGGGGTCTGGAAACACCATATATTTT,CASSERQGSGNTIYF
TRBJ1-2,TRBD1,many,TRBV27,TGTGCCAGCAGACCGACAGGGGGTGACTATGGCTACACCTTC,CASRPTGGDYGYTF
TRBJ2-1,TRBD2,.,TRBV9,TGTGCCAGCAGCCTTGGGCTAGCGGGAGGCAATGAGCAGTTCTTC,CASSLGLAGGNEQFF